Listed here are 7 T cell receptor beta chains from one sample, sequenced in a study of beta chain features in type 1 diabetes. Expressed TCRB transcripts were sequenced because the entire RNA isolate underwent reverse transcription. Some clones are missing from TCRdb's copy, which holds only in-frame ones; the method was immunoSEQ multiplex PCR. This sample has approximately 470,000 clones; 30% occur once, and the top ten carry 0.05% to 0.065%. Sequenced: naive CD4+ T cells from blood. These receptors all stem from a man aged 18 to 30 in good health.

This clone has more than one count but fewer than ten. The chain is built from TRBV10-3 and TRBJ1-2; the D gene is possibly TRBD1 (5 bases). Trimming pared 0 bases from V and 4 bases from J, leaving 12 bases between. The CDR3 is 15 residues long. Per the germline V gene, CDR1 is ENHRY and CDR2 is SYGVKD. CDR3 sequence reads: CAISESTGLGYGYTF. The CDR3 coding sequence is TGTGCCATCAGTGAGTCGACGGGGCTCGGCTATGGCTACACCTTC.

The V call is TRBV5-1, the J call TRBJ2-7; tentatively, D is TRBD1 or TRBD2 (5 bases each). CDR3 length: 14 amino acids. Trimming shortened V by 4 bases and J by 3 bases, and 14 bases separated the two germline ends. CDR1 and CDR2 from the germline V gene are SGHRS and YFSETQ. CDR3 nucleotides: TGCGCCAGCAGCGGTACGGGACCGTACTACGAGCAGTACTTC. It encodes CASSGTGPYYEQYF.

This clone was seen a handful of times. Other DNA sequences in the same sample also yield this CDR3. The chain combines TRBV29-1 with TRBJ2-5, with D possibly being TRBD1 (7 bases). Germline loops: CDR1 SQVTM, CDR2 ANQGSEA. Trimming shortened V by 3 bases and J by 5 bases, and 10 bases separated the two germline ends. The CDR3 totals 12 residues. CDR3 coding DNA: TGCAGCGTTGAGGAGGGGGCGGAGACCCAGTACTTC. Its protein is CSVEEGAETQYF.

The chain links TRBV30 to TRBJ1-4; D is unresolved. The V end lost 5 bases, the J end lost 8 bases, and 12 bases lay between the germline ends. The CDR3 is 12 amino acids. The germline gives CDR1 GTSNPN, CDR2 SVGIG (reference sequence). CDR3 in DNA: TGTGCCTGGTCGTCCCGGCACGAAAAACTGTTTTTT. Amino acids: CAWSSRHEKLFF.

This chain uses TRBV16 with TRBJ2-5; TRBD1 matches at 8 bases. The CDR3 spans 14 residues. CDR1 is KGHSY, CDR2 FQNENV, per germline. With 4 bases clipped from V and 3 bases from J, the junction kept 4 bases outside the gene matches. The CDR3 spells CASSPRTGKETQYF. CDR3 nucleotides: TGTGCCAGCAGCCCTCGGACAGGGAAAGAGACCCAGTACTTC.

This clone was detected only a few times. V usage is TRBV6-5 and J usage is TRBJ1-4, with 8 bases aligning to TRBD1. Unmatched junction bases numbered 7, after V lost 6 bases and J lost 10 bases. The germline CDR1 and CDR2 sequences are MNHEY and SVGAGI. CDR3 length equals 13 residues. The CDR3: CASSPDRGRKLFF. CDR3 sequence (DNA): TGTGCCAGCAGCCCCGACAGGGGTAGAAAACTGTTTTTT.

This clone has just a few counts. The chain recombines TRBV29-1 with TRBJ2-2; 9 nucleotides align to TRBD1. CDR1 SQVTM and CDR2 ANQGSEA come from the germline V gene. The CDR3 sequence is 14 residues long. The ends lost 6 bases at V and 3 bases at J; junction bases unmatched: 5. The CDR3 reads CSVSGQGDTGELFF. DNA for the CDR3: TGCAGCGTCTCGGGACAGGGCGACACCGGGGAGCTGTTTTTT.